Presented here are 11 T cell receptor beta chains from one specimen sequenced in a study of T-cell memory formation after mild COVID-19. MiXCR, applied by TCRdb to the 5' RACE reads, yields one record per CDR3 protein. The profile shows just under 550,000 distinct CDR3 sequences, around 20% of them singletons. Sample: PBMCs or a T cell subset sorted from them (not recorded which). These receptors were taken from an adult woman who had mild COVID-19 (a few samples of this study predate the infection). Cell type and time point are not known.

This clonotype was counted only a few times. The V call is TRBV19, the J call TRBJ2-1, with TRBD2 matching 8 bases. The CDR3 runs 15 residues. In germline, CDR1 is LNHDA, CDR2 SQIVND (reference sequence). With 7 bases clipped from V and 0 bases from J, the junction kept 5 bases outside the gene matches. The CDR3 DNA reads as TGTGCCAGTACGGAGCGGGGGAGCTCCTACAATGAGCAGTTCTTC. Protein: CASTERGSSYNEQFF.

The CDR3 nucleotides are TGTGCCAGCAGCATCCACAGGTCGGTGGGGCACGAGCAGTACTTC. It yields the protein CASSIHRSVGHEQYF. The chain employs TRBV7-8 and TRBJ2-7; D possibly corresponds to TRBD1 (5 bases). The V gene lost 5 bases and the J gene lost 5 bases, with 19 bases spanning the gap. The CDR3 extends over 15 amino acids. Germline CDR1 and CDR2: SGHVS and FQNEAQ.

This clonotype was recorded once. The rearrangement joins TRBV5-5 to TRBJ2-7, with D hard to call. V gave up 0 bases and J gave up 3 bases, with 10 bases separating them. CDR1 and CDR2 from the germline V gene are SGHKS and YYEKEE (reference sequence). The CDR3 covers 14 residues. CDR3 in amino acids: CASSLVLGLYEQYF. The CDR3 region has the DNA TGTGCCAGCAGCTTGGTTCTGGGTCTCTACGAGCAGTACTTC.

This clonotype was found many times. V usage is TRBV7-9 and J usage is TRBJ1-4; 7 bases fit TRBD1. The V gene end was trimmed by 3 bases and the J gene end by 7 bases; junction bases not matched to a gene: 8. The CDR3 has 15 residues. CDR1 is SEHNR and CDR2 is FQNEAQ in the germline V gene (reference sequence). This chain's CDR3 is CASSFWRQGIEKLFF. The CDR3 bases are TGTGCCAGCAGCTTTTGGCGACAGGGAATTGAAAAACTGTTTTTT. Combining the CDR3 with reference TRBV7-9 and TRBJ1-4 gives the whole variable domain DTGVSQNPRHKITKRGQNVTFRCDPISEHNRLYWYRQTLGQGPEFLTYFQNEAQLEKSRLLSDRFSAERPKGSFSTLEIQRTEQGDSAMYLCASSFWRQGIEKLFFGSGTQLSVL.

The genes are TRBV7-8 and TRBJ2-7; 10 bases fit TRBD2. CDR1 and CDR2 from the germline V gene are SGHVS and FQNEAQ. The CDR3 has 14 residues. Trimming cost V 5 bases and J 3 bases; bases outside gene matches: 4. The CDR3 DNA follows: TGTGCCAGCAGCGGGGGACTAGCGATCTACGAGCAGTACTTC. Encoded protein: CASSGGLAIYEQYF.

This clonotype occurred a few times. V and J are TRBV7-6 and TRBJ2-5; D uncertain. Trimming stripped 4 bases from V and 2 bases from J, with 5 bases between. This CDR3 comprises 12 residues. Germline CDR1 and CDR2: SGHVS and FNYEAQ. The CDR3 bases are TGTGCCAGCAGCTCCATTCAAGAGACCCAGTACTTC. It translates to CASSSIQETQYF. Looking up the rest from reference TRBV7-6 and TRBJ2-5 gives the full variable domain: GAGVSQSPRYKVTKRGQDVALRCDPISGHVSLYWYRQALGQGPEFLTYFNYEAQQDKSGLPNDRFSAERPEGSISTLTIQRTEQRDSAMYRCASSSIQETQYFGPGTRLLVL.

The chain recombines TRBV18 with TRBJ1-2, with TRBD1 matching over 7 bases. The germline CDR1 and CDR2 sequences are KGHSH and LQKENI. CDR3 length: 17 residues. V trimming: 1 base; J trimming: 0 bases; junction bases outside the gene matches: 8. CDR3 sequence reads: CASSPRTPTGANYGYTF. The CDR3 DNA reads TGTGCCAGCTCACCACGTACACCCACAGGGGCTAACTATGGCTACACCTTC.

The V gene is TRBV5-1, the J gene TRBJ2-3; the D gene is possibly TRBD2 (7 bases). The germline gives CDR1 SGHRS, CDR2 YFSETQ. The CDR3 contains 16 residues. V gave up 9 bases and J gave up 2 bases, with 22 bases separating them. CDR3: CATGRGAGDFTDTQYF. In DNA form, the CDR3 reads TGCGCCACCGGACGGGGGGCGGGGGACTTCACAGATACGCAGTATTTT.

Only a few counts were recorded for this clonotype. The chain uses TRBV20-1 and TRBJ1-6, with a tentative D call TRBD1 (6 bases). This CDR3 has 14 amino acids. CDR1 is DFQATT and CDR2 is SNEGSKA in the germline V gene (reference sequence). V was trimmed by 3 bases and J by 7 bases, leaving 13 bases between them. CDR3 nucleotide sequence: TGCAGTGCTAGTTACAGGGTGGTAAATTCACCCCTCCACTTT. Translation gives CSASYRVVNSPLHF.

The CDR3 here is CASNLAGAKNYEQYF. The CDR3 bases are TGTGCCAGCAACCTAGCGGGAGCCAAGAACTACGAGCAGTACTTC. The chain combines TRBV7-9 with TRBJ2-7, with TRBD2 matching 10 bases. The CDR3 consists of 15 residues. The germline gives CDR1 SEHNR, CDR2 FQNEAQ (reference sequence). The junction had 9 bases not matched to a gene; V was cut back by 7 bases and J by 3 bases.

J is TRBJ2-1 and V is TRBV5-1; D ambiguous. In germline, CDR1 is SGHRS, CDR2 YFSETQ. V lost 7 bases and J lost 0, with 11 bases in between. This CDR3 comprises 14 residues. CDR3 nucleotides: TGCGCCAGCGGCCCTGGTAGCTCCTACAATGAGCAGTTCTTC. This sequence encodes CASGPGSSYNEQFF.